Listed below are T cell receptor beta chains from one sample, sequenced in a study of OX40 agonist ivuxolimab in advanced cancers. This table comes from immunoSEQ multiplex PCR, and its TCRdb copy is limited to in-frame clones, with some not included. The sample lists tens of thousands of clones; 80% to 85% were seen once. The sequences come from CD4+ or CD8+ T cells sorted from blood, collected in a trial of the OX40 agonist ivuxolimab. All receptors derive from an adult with an advanced solid tumor such as melanoma, head and neck, liver or kidney cancer. Each CDR3 is given with its conserved first and last residue. Each record gives: clone size, D gene, J gene, V gene, CDR3 protein, CDR3 DNA. The D gene is left open where the match is weak. Clone size is shown for a subset of rows, as once, few, many or a class of expanded clone.

clone_size: NA; d_call: NA; j_call: TRBJ2-1; v_call: TRBV7-8; cdr3_aa: CASSLQNEQFF; cdr3_nt: TGTGCCAGCAGCCTACAGAATGAGCAGTTCTTC
clone_size: NA; d_call: NA; j_call: TRBJ2-2; v_call: TRBV7-2; cdr3_aa: CASTPGAGANTGELFF; cdr3_nt: TGTGCCAGCACCCCGGGGGCAGGGGCGAACACCGGGGAGCTGTTTTTT
clone_size: medium-sized; d_call: TRBD1; j_call: TRBJ2-3; v_call: TRBV5-1; cdr3_aa: CASSPRDRAHWDTQYF; cdr3_nt: TGCGCCAGCAGCCCCCGGGACAGGGCCCATTGGGATACGCAGTATTTT
clone_size: few; d_call: TRBD2; j_call: TRBJ2-7; v_call: TRBV7-8; cdr3_aa: CASSLVSGGLSYEQYF; cdr3_nt: TGTGCCAGCAGCTTAGTTAGCGGGGGACTCTCCTACGAGCAGTACTTC
clone_size: few; d_call: TRBD1; j_call: TRBJ2-1; v_call: TRBV29-1; cdr3_aa: CSGKAGTGSYNEQFF; cdr3_nt: TGCAGCGGAAAAGCCGGGACAGGGTCCTACAATGAGCAGTTCTTC
clone_size: NA; d_call: TRBD1; j_call: TRBJ1-1; v_call: TRBV30; cdr3_aa: CAWRPRGRDRESLNTEAFF; cdr3_nt: TGTGCCTGGAGACCCCGCGGGAGGGACAGGGAATCCCTGAACACTGAAGCTTTCTTT
clone_size: NA; d_call: TRBD1; j_call: TRBJ2-4; v_call: TRBV27; cdr3_aa: CASSLRDSTKNIQYF; cdr3_nt: TGTGCCAGCAGTTTACGGGACAGCACTAAAAACATTCAGTACTTC
clone_size: NA; d_call: TRBD1; j_call: TRBJ1-4; v_call: TRBV19; cdr3_aa: CASTQGARTINEKLFF; cdr3_nt: TGTGCCAGTACCCAGGGGGCGCGTACCATAAATGAAAAACTGTTTTTT
clone_size: NA; d_call: NA; j_call: TRBJ1-2; v_call: TRBV5-1; cdr3_aa: CASSPTFDGYTF; cdr3_nt: TGCGCCAGCAGCCCGACTTTTGACGGCTACACCTTC
clone_size: NA; d_call: TRBD2; j_call: TRBJ2-3; v_call: TRBV4-1; cdr3_aa: CASSQGSGGASDTQYF; cdr3_nt: TGCGCCAGCAGCCAGGGTAGCGGGGGGGCCTCAGATACGCAGTATTTT
clone_size: NA; d_call: NA; j_call: TRBJ2-6; v_call: TRBV6-1; cdr3_aa: CASSERVVGANVLTF; cdr3_nt: TGTGCCAGCAGTGAAAGGGTCGTTGGGGCCAACGTCCTGACTTTC
clone_size: NA; d_call: NA; j_call: TRBJ2-3; v_call: TRBV7-3; cdr3_aa: CASSDQGTDTQYF; cdr3_nt: TGTGCCAGCAGCGACCAGGGCACAGATACGCAGTATTTT